This TCR beta chain appears in the sequencing data of a study of blood T cell repertoires in COVID-19. This clone was seen a few times. Germline V gene lookup returns CDR1 MNHNS and CDR2 SASEGT. V gave up 2 bases and J gave up 7 bases, with 14 bases separating them. CDR3 length: 14 residues. The assay was immunoSEQ multiplex PCR, and TCRdb's table has in-frame clones only and misses some. In the table there are around 170,000 clones, around 86% of which are singletons. The source is a woman between 40 and 50 years old with acute or convalescent COVID-19. Material for sequencing was peripheral blood. The chain is built from TRBV6-1 and TRBJ1-1, with D perhaps TRBD1 (5 bases). CDR3 in DNA: TGTGCCAGCAGTGAACGTCAGGGTTTGAGTGAAGCTTTCTTT. It translates to CASSERQGLSEAFF.